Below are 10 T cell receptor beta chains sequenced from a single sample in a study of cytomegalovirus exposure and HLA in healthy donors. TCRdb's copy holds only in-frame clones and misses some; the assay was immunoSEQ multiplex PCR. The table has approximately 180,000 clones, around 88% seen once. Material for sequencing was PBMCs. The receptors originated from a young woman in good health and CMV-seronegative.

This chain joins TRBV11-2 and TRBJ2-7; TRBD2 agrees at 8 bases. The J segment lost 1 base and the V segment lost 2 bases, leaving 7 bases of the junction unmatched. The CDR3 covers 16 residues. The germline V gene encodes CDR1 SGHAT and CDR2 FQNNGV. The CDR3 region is CASSLRGLAGSYEQYF. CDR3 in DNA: TGTGCCAGCAGCTTAAGAGGGCTAGCGGGTTCCTACGAGCAGTACTTC.

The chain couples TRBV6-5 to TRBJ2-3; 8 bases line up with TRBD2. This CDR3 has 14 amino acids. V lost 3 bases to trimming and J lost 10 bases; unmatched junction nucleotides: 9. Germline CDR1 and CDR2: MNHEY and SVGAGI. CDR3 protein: CASSYPSGSKAQYF. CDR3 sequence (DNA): TGTGCCAGCAGTTATCCCAGCGGGAGCAAGGCGCAGTATTTT.

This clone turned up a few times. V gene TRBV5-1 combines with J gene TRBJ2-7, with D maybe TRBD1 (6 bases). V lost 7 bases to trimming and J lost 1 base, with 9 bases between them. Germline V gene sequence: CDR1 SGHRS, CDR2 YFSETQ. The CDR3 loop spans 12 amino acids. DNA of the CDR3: TGCGCCAGCGGACAGTGGTCCTACGAGCAGTACTTC. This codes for CASGQWSYEQYF.

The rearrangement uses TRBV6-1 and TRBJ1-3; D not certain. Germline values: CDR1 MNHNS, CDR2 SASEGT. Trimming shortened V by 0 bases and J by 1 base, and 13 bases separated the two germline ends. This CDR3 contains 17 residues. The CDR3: CASSEAEGIGSGNTIYF. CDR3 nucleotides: TGTGCCAGCAGTGAAGCGGAGGGAATAGGATCTGGAAACACCATATATTTT.

Here the CDR3 DNA reads TGTGCTAGTGGGGACAGGAGGAACTATGGCTACACCTTC. It is translated as CASGDRRNYGYTF. The V gene is TRBV12-5, the J gene TRBJ1-2; 7 bases are a match to TRBD1. Germline CDR1 is LGHNT and CDR2 is FRNRAP. The trim removed 6 bases at V and 2 bases at J, leaving 3 bases unmatched. The CDR3 extends over 13 amino acids. Supplemented by reference TRBV12-5 and TRBJ1-2, the full variable domain reads DARVTQTPRHKVTEMGQEVTMRCQPILGHNTVFWYRQTMMQGLELLAYFRNRAPLDDSGMPKDRFSAEMPDATLATLKIQPSEPRDSAVYFCASGDRRNYGYTFGSGTRLTVV.

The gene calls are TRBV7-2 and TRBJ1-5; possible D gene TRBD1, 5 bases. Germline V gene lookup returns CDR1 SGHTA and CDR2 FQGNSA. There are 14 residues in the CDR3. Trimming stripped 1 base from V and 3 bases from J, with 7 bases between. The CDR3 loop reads CASSLDRFNQPQHF. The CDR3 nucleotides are TGTGCCAGCAGCTTAGACAGGTTCAATCAGCCCCAGCATTTT.

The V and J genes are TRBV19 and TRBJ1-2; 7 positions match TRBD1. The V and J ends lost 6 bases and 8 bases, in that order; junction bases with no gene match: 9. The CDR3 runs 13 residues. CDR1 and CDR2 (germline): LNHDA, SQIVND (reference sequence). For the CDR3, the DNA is TGTGCCAGTAGGGACAGGTTCCCAGGGGGCTACACCTTC. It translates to CASRDRFPGGYTF.

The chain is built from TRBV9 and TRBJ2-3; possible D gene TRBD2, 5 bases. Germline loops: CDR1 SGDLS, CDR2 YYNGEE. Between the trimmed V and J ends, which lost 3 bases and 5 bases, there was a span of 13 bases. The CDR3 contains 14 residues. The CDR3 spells CASSEPASLDTQYF. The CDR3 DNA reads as TGTGCCAGCAGCGAACCGGCTAGCTTAGATACGCAGTATTTT.

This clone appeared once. CDR3 loop: CASTQGQNKYNEQFF. The CDR3 coding sequence is TGTGCCAGCACCCAGGGACAGAACAAATACAATGAGCAGTTCTTC. V gene TRBV6-6 combines with J gene TRBJ2-1; 7 bases fit TRBD1. From germline, CDR1 is MNHNY and CDR2 SVGAGI (reference sequence). The CDR3 spans 15 residues. The J segment lost 4 bases and the V segment lost 7 bases, leaving 10 bases of the junction unmatched.

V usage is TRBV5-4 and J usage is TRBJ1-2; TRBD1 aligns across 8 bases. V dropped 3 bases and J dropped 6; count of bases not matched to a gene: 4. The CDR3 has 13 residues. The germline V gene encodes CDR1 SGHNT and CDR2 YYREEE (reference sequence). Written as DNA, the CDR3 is TGTGCCAGCAGCTCGGGACAGGTCGATGGCTACACCTTC. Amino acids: CASSSGQVDGYTF.